The subject of this entry is one T cell receptor (beta chain). Germline CDR1 and CDR2: MGHRA and YSYEKL. Germline trimming cut 4 bases from V and 2 bases from J; bases unmatched to any gene: 4. The CDR3 sequence is 15 residues long. TCRdb's table, derived via immunoSEQ multiplex PCR, lists solely in-frame clones and lacks some. Of approximately 170,000 clones listed, approximately 92% are singletons. The data stem from a study of control samples from healthy donors and cancer patients. The gene calls are TRBV4-1 and TRBJ2-2, with 7 bases identical to TRBD2. The source material was blood. The clonotype was recovered from a man aged 25 to 40 in good health. CDR3 sequence reads: CASSLLAINTGELFF. Here the CDR3 DNA reads TGCGCCAGCAGCCTACTAGCGATTAACACCGGGGAGCTGTTTTTT.